This T cell receptor beta chain was recovered during a study of regulatory T cells in long-lasting Graves disease. Study observations and caveats: Authors noted too few samples as a limitation.

Building of the TCR beta libraries involved iRepertoire HTBI primers and Arm-PCR of CDR3 regions. Authors' methods: Identified segments across samples numbered roughly 60 TRBV and about 15 TRBJ. TCRdb called the multiplex PCR reads again in MiXCR, with one record for every CDR3 protein. These V and J calls rely on TCRdb rather than the paper's analysis. The sample shows 450,000 to 500,000 distinct CDR3 sequences, 15% to 20% of them seen only once. To note about this clonotype: Its target is not known.

Time point indicated: newly diagnosed GD, antithyroid drugs for less than 3 months. PBMC-extracted RNA yielded the TCR library. The length of the CDR3 is 15 residues. V was shortened by 3 bases and J by 4 bases, with 11 bases between the two germline ends. Germline values: CDR1 KGHDR, CDR2 SFDVKD. These records were also assigned to another study, of T cells in Graves' hyperthyroidism and ophthalmopathy. That report notes: Thyroid ultrasound and orbital computed tomography, with clinical symptoms and serum thyroxine and TRAb, informed diagnoses. Model predictions of ophthalmopathy came a median approximately 6.2 months before onset.

V usage is TRBV24-1 and J usage is TRBJ2-2, with TRBD2 as a possible D gene (6 bases). The clonotype originates from a man aged 35-49 years with Graves disease. The specimen comprised peripheral blood mononuclear cells (PBMCs), sampled at new diagnosis, from a patient treated with antithyroid drugs. CDR3 DNA: TGTGCCACCAGTGATGCGGGACCCAGCACCGGGGAGCTGTTTTTT. Protein sequence: CATSDAGPSTGELFF.